A single sample is the source of the 8 T cell receptor beta chains below, sequenced in a study of Graves' ophthalmopathy and Graves' hyperthyroidism. Amplification targeted the TCR beta CDR3 regions, with RNA transcripts as the source material. HTBI primers were employed in first-round RT-PCR, then a second-round multiplex PCR followed. TCRdb ran MiXCR on the multiplex PCR reads and lists one entry per CDR3 protein. The repertoire has hundreds of thousands of distinct CDR3 sequences, roughly two fifths of them found once; the top ten carry more than 2.5%. Sequencing was done on a sample of peripheral blood. Receptors were obtained from an adult man with Graves' ophthalmopathy.

This clonotype was seen only a few times. This chain links TRBV30 with TRBJ1-2; the D is unclear. The germline V gene has CDR1 GTSNPN and CDR2 SVGIG (reference sequence). Trimming stripped 3 bases from V and 7 bases from J, with 21 bases between. The CDR3 has 15 residues. CDR3 nucleotide sequence: TGTGCCTGGAGCCTTTCGATCTTTCCGAAGGCTGGCTACACCTTC. Its translation: CAWSLSIFPKAGYTF.

This rearrangement joins TRBV7-9 to TRBJ1-6, with D perhaps matching TRBD1 (5 bases). This CDR3 is built from 15 residues. The germline CDR1 and CDR2 sequences are SEHNR and FQNEAQ (reference sequence). The germline V and J ends were trimmed by 6 bases and 7 bases, with 16 bases remaining between them. In DNA, the CDR3 is TGTGCCAGCAGGACAGACAACAATGAAAATTCACCCCTCCACTTT. Protein product: CASRTDNNENSPLHF. Combining the CDR3 with reference TRBV7-9 and TRBJ1-6 gives the whole variable domain DTGVSQNPRHKITKRGQNVTFRCDPISEHNRLYWYRQTLGQGPEFLTYFQNEAQLEKSRLLSDRFSAERPKGSFSTLEIQRTEQGDSAMYLCASRTDNNENSPLHFGNGTRLTVT.

This clonotype was counted many times. This chain joins TRBV12-3 or TRBV12-4 and TRBJ1-2, with 8 bases identical to TRBD1. The V segment lost 3 bases and the J segment 6 bases; nucleotides outside the gene matches: 6. This CDR3 is built from 14 residues. CDR3 loop: CASSLSNRGDGYTF. DNA for the CDR3: TGTGCCAGCAGTTTGTCCAACAGGGGGGATGGCTACACCTTC.

The sample holds one count of this clonotype. The J gene is TRBJ1-4, the V gene TRBV12-3 or TRBV12-4; the match to TRBD1 covers 8 bases. With V trimmed by 6 bases and J by 1 base, 7 bases remained unmatched. This CDR3 has 16 amino acids. The DNA of the CDR3 is TGTGCCAGCAGGATAACAGGGGGTGGAACTAATGAAAAACTGTTTTTT. Translated: CASRITGGGTNEKLFF.

The V gene is TRBV7-6, the J gene TRBJ1-5; TRBD1 matches at 7 bases. Germline-derived CDR1 and CDR2 are SGHVS and FNYEAQ. CDR3 size: 14 residues. V lost 4 bases to trimming and J lost 11 bases; unmatched junction nucleotides: 11. CDR3 DNA: TGTGCCAGCAGCTCCCGACAGGGCAGAGAGACCCAGCATTTT. It specifies CASSSRQGRETQHF.

The rearrangement uses TRBV4-3 and TRBJ1-5; D is ambiguous. CDR3 length: 13 residues. The germline V gene has CDR1 LGHNA and CDR2 YSLEER. Trimming cost V 4 bases and J 6 bases, with 10 bases left between them. CDR3 residues: CASSPRVFQPQHF. In DNA form, the CDR3 reads TGCGCCAGCAGCCCGCGGGTCTTTCAGCCCCAGCATTTT.

This clonotype occurred many times. The J gene is TRBJ2-5, the V gene TRBV29-1; D remains unclear. Trimming removed 5 bases from V and 1 base from J, with 8 bases in between. This CDR3 is 12 amino acids long. Germline V gene sequence: CDR1 SQVTM, CDR2 ANQGSEA. The CDR3 is CSVQETQETQYF. CDR3 sequence (DNA): TGCAGCGTTCAGGAAACCCAAGAGACCCAGTACTTC.

This clonotype came up a few times. This chain links TRBV5-1 with TRBJ2-7; the match to TRBD2 covers 8 bases. The CDR3 is made up of 17 amino acids. The J segment lost 1 base and the V segment lost 3 bases, leaving 12 bases of the junction unmatched. In germline, CDR1 is SGHRS, CDR2 YFSETQ. CDR3 in amino acids: CASSSAPLTSGSYEQYF. The CDR3 nucleotides read TGCGCCAGCAGCTCCGCTCCCCTAACTAGCGGATCCTACGAGCAGTACTTC.